This T cell receptor (beta chain) was captured by sequencing in a study of CD8+ T cells in alopecia areata. RNA was extracted and reverse transcribed into cDNA as the sequencing template. Generated by immunoSEQ multiplex PCR, the TCRdb table keeps only in-frame clones and is missing some. This table holds about 150,000 clones, about 51% found once. The study team obtained lesional scalp punch biopsies and peripheral blood from alopecia areata patients. CD4+ and CD8+ T cells were sorted from PBMCs stained for CD3, CD4 and CD8. The V end was cut by 0 bases, the J end by 2 bases, with 9 bases between. The CDR3 extends over 15 amino acids. Germline V gene data show CDR1 as SGDLS and CDR2 as YYNGEE.

Sequences were derived from CD8+ T cells sorted from blood, sampled at week 0. The receptor was isolated from a human donor with alopecia areata. The chain joins TRBV9 to TRBJ2-1, with a tentative D call TRBD2 (6 bases). The CDR3, as DNA: TGTGCCAGCAGCGTAGGCGGGGTAGCCTACAATGAGCAGTTCTTC. It is translated as CASSVGGVAYNEQFF.